The 19 T cell receptor beta chains in this list originate from one sample, sequenced in a study of OX40 agonist ivuxolimab in advanced cancers. Using immunoSEQ multiplex PCR, the repertoire was profiled, and TCRdb retains in-frame clones only, with some absent. This table holds 80,000 to 90,000 clones, about 80% found once. The source material was CD4+ or CD8+ T cells sorted from blood, sampled in a trial of the OX40 agonist ivuxolimab. The source of these receptors is an adult with an advanced solid tumor such as melanoma, head and neck, liver or kidney cancer.

This sequence joins TRBV7-6 and TRBJ2-5; either TRBD1 or TRBD2 may supply D (5 bases each). Trimming cost V 5 bases and J 7 bases, with 14 bases left between them. This CDR3 is 13 amino acids long. Looked up from germline, CDR1 is SGHVS and CDR2 is FNYEAQ. CDR3 DNA sequence: TGTGCCAGCAGCCCCGGTTTTGGGGGGACCCAGTACTTC. Protein product: CASSPGFGGTQYF.

This chain links TRBV11-3 with TRBJ1-1, with 8 bases matching TRBD1. The CDR3 spans 17 residues. CDR1 and CDR2 from the germline V gene are SGHNT and YENEEA. V lost 2 bases to trimming and J lost 8 bases; unmatched junction nucleotides: 16. CDR3 loop: CASSLTLRQGFEGEAFF. In nucleotides, the CDR3 is TGTGCCAGCAGCTTAACCCTCCGACAGGGGTTTGAGGGAGAAGCTTTCTTT.

This chain connects TRBV5-1 to TRBJ1-1; the match to TRBD1 covers 8 bases. V dropped 6 bases and J dropped 5; count of bases not matched to a gene: 18. CDR1 SGHRS and CDR2 YFSETQ come from the germline V gene. The CDR3 is 17 residues long. CDR3 protein: CASTQRWDTGGKTEAFF. The DNA of the CDR3 is TGCGCCAGCACCCAAAGGTGGGATACAGGGGGGAAAACTGAAGCTTTCTTT.

CDR3 amino acids: CASSYSGGSDYGYTF. The CDR3 nucleotides read TGCGCCAGCAGCTATTCAGGGGGCTCGGACTATGGCTACACCTTC. The chain employs TRBV5-1 and TRBJ1-2; TRBD1 matches at 8 bases. The CDR3 has 15 amino acids. Per germline, CDR1 SGHRS and CDR2 YFSETQ. J was trimmed by 3 bases and V by 3 bases; bases with no gene match: 7.

This sequence joins TRBV7-2 and TRBJ1-6; no clear D gene. The CDR3 loop spans 15 amino acids. V was pared by 1 base and J by 7 bases, with 11 bases between. The germline V gene has CDR1 SGHTA and CDR2 FQGNSA. The CDR3 DNA follows: TGTGCCAGCAGCTTAGTGGCAGACGCCAATTCACCCCTCCACTTT. Amino acids: CASSLVADANSPLHF.

Here the CDR3 reads CASSASSHGNTEAFF. Written as DNA, the CDR3 is TGCGCCAGCAGTGCGTCCAGTCACGGGAACACTGAAGCTTTCTTT. The V call is TRBV10-1, the J call TRBJ1-1; D is unresolved. Germline loops: CDR1 WNHNN, CDR2 SYGVQD (reference sequence). Trimming left V 4 bases short and J 1 base short, with 13 bases between. CDR3 length: 15 amino acids.

This clone was detected once. This chain joins TRBV30 and TRBJ1-5; 9 positions match TRBD1. V lost 1 base and J lost 8; bases outside the gene matches: 9. CDR1 is GTSNPN, CDR2 SVGIG, per germline (reference sequence). This CDR3 has 15 amino acids. For the CDR3, the DNA is TGTGCCTGGAGTGACAAAACAGGGGGCAGGGAGCCCCAGCATTTT. Translated: CAWSDKTGGREPQHF.

The chain has TRBV10-3 and TRBJ1-6, with 8 bases lining up with TRBD1. The CDR3 runs to 15 residues. Trimming removed 5 bases from V and 7 bases from J; junction bases left unmatched: 7. Germline assignment: CDR1 ENHRY and CDR2 SYGVKD. CDR3 nucleotides: TGTGCCATCAGTACAAACAGGGGGGAAAATTCACCCCTCCACTTT. It yields the protein CAISTNRGENSPLHF.

The genes are TRBV5-1 and TRBJ2-6; D unclear. The CDR3 covers 18 residues. The V and J ends lost 0 bases and 0 bases respectively, with 13 bases between them. The germline V gene has CDR1 SGHRS and CDR2 YFSETQ. The CDR3 DNA reads as TGCGCCAGCAGCTTGGGACGGCTTGCGAGCTCTGGGGCCAACGTCCTGACTTTC. Its translation is CASSLGRLASSGANVLTF.

The chain has TRBV11-2 and TRBJ2-7, with no clear D. Trimming took off 2 bases at V and 9 bases at J, with 14 bases between the two ends. In germline, CDR1 is SGHAT, CDR2 FQNNGV. The CDR3 runs to 13 residues. Written as DNA, the CDR3 is TGTGCCAGCAGCTTATTGGCGGATTCGGGGCAGTACTTC. Translating it yields CASSLLADSGQYF.

The CDR3 bases are TGTGCCAGCAGCTCGGTCCGGGACAGCCACACCGGGGAGCTGTTTTTT. As protein: CASSSVRDSHTGELFF. This chain uses TRBV12-1 with TRBJ2-2; TRBD1 is the table's D call, not checked against the DNA. TRBV12-1 is noted as a pseudogene. The CDR3 is 16 amino acids.

This chain uses TRBV6-6 with TRBJ1-3; 8 nucleotides align to TRBD1. V lost 2 bases to trimming and J lost 4 bases; unmatched junction nucleotides: 4. CDR1 MNHNY and CDR2 SVGAGI come from the germline V gene (reference sequence). The CDR3 covers 15 residues. CDR3 DNA sequence: TGTGCCAGCAGTTACATGACAGGGGAGGGAAACACCATATATTTT. Protein: CASSYMTGEGNTIYF.

The chain recombines TRBV6-5 with TRBJ2-5, with 7 bases aligning to TRBD2. V was pared by 6 bases and J by 3 bases, with 7 bases of the junction left unmatched. This CDR3 region has 14 residues. Per germline, CDR1 MNHEY and CDR2 SVGAGI. This CDR3 is CASRPSGMKETQYF. The CDR3 bases are TGTGCCAGCAGGCCTAGCGGTATGAAAGAGACCCAGTACTTC.

The chain is built from TRBV19 and TRBJ2-1; TRBD2 aligns across 8 bases. The CDR3 contains 15 residues. After removal of 8 bases from V and 5 bases from J, the junction contained 11 bases not matched to a gene. CDR1 is LNHDA and CDR2 is SQIVND in the germline V gene (reference sequence). CDR3 coding DNA: TGTGCCAGTCCTACCGGGACTAGTGACAACAATGAGCAGTTCTTC. Residues: CASPTGTSDNNEQFF.

The V gene is TRBV18, the J gene TRBJ2-3; D ambiguous. The CDR3 has 13 residues. V lost 2 bases and J lost 0, with 3 bases in between. The V gene's germline CDR1 is KGHSH and CDR2 LQKENI. The CDR3 region is CASSPGSTDTQYF. The CDR3, as DNA: TGTGCCAGCTCACCAGGGAGCACAGATACGCAGTATTTT.

This clone was found a few times. The chain couples TRBV19 to TRBJ1-6; a weak D match, TRBD1 (5 bases). CDR3 size: 17 residues. The V gene's germline CDR1 is LNHDA and CDR2 SQIVND (reference sequence). The V end was cut by 5 bases, the J end by 9 bases, with 23 bases between. Here the CDR3 reads CASSLGGARGNGSPLHF. The CDR3 DNA reads TGTGCCAGTAGTCTGGGAGGGGCCAGAGGTAATGGTTCACCCCTCCACTTT.

The V call is TRBV25-1, the J call TRBJ2-1, with 8 bases aligning to TRBD1. V lost 2 bases to trimming and J lost 5 bases; unmatched junction nucleotides: 5. The length of the CDR3 is 15 residues. Germline loops: CDR1 MGHDK, CDR2 SYGVNS. Here the CDR3 DNA reads TGTGCCAGCAGTGAACCGGGACAGGTACACAATGAGCAGTTCTTC. Amino acid sequence: CASSEPGQVHNEQFF. Full variable domain (outside the CDR3, taken from reference TRBV25-1 and TRBJ2-1): EADIYQTPRYLVIGTGKKITLECSQTMGHDKMYWYQQDPGMELHLIHYSYGVNSTEKGDLSSESTVSRIRTEHFPLTLESARPSHTSQYLCASSEPGQVHNEQFFGPGTRLTVL.

The chain employs TRBV6-6 and TRBJ1-5; D not resolved. Germline V gene sequence: CDR1 MNHNY, CDR2 SVGAGI (reference sequence). Trimming removed 0 bases from V and 0 bases from J, with 9 bases in between. There are 16 residues in the CDR3. CDR3 DNA: TGTGCCAGCAGTTACTCGGGTCGGGATAGCAATCAGCCCCAGCATTTT. Amino acids: CASSYSGRDSNQPQHF.

This chain joins TRBV7-9 and TRBJ2-5, with D hard to call. The CDR3 is made up of 14 amino acids. The V and J ends lost 5 bases and 2 bases respectively, with 12 bases between them. Germline V gives CDR1 SEHNR, CDR2 FQNEAQ (reference sequence). CDR3 region: CASSPAQIQETQYF. DNA of the CDR3: TGTGCCAGCAGCCCAGCCCAGATTCAAGAGACCCAGTACTTC.